The clone carrying this T cell receptor (beta chain) was observed many times. This specimen comes from a study of T cells in Graves' hyperthyroidism and ophthalmopathy. V was cut by 5 bases and J by 4 bases, with 5 bases left in between. The germline gives CDR1 SQVTM, CDR2 ANQGSEA. This CDR3 region has 11 residues. The CDR3 regions of TCR beta were amplified from RNA transcripts. First-round RT-PCR targeting the TCR CDR3 was performed with the HTBI primer set. TCRdb processed the multiplex PCR reads anew with MiXCR; each CDR3 protein has one entry. The sample contains roughly 380,000 distinct CDR3 sequences, under 20% of which appear only once.

The gene calls are TRBV29-1 and TRBJ2-2; D call uncertain. The receptor was isolated from a woman younger than 35 with Graves' hyperthyroidism. Sequenced: blood. CDR3 bases: TGCAGCGTTAGAATCACCGGGGAGCTGTTTTTT. Translation gives CSVRITGELFF.